This T cell receptor (beta chain) came from a study of blood T cell repertoires in COVID-19. The assay was immunoSEQ multiplex PCR, and TCRdb's table has in-frame clones only and misses some. Here the sample spans 400,000 to 450,000 clones, about 90% being singletons. Ages ranged from about 18 to 100 years, with residence in fewer than 25 US areas. The CDR3 is 21 residues long. V lost 3 bases and J lost 1, with 30 bases in between. The germline CDR1 and CDR2 sequences are ENHRY and SYGVKD. V and J are TRBV10-3 and TRBJ1-1; weak D call: TRBD1 (5 bases). Sequenced sample: PBMCs or T cells enriched from blood (not recorded which). This clonotype was sampled from a man aged 18-30 years who had recovered from COVID-19. The CDR3 here is CAISDPVGDTRGRGSNTEAFF. The DNA for the CDR3 is TGTGCCATCAGTGATCCGGTGGGTGACACTCGCGGGAGGGGATCGAACACTGAAGCTTTCTTT.